This T cell receptor beta chain was recovered during a study of blood T cell repertoires in COVID-19. At the level of the study: Whether acute or convalescent, the COVID-19 samples came from the United States, Italy and Spain. PBMCs, B-cell-depleted T cells, or T cells provided the cDNA or gDNA that made up the material.

Germline lookup yields CDR1 SGHAT and CDR2 FQNNGV. This CDR3 is built from 15 residues. The V gene lost 1 base and the J gene lost 0 bases, with 10 bases spanning the gap. How the authors handled the data: Estimation of nucleated cell counts was performed using reference gene primer amplification. Assay: immunoSEQ multiplex PCR; the TCRdb copy retains only in-frame clones and omits some. V and J calls and clone size are copied from that table; D and trimming were computed from the DNA. The sample holds under 170,000 clones, roughly 87% seen once. Sequenced input: peripheral blood. This TCR derives from a woman aged 55-75 years with active or convalescent COVID-19. The J gene is TRBJ2-7, the V gene TRBV11-2, with a tentative D call TRBD2 (6 bases). CDR3 sequence: CASSLVAGYSYEQYF. Here the CDR3 DNA reads TGTGCCAGCAGCTTAGTCGCGGGGTACTCCTACGAGCAGTACTTC. Filled out from reference TRBV11-2 and TRBJ2-7, the complete variable domain reads EAGVAQSPRYKIIEKRQSVAFWCNPISGHATLYWYQQILGQGPKLLIQFQNNGVVDDSQLPKDRFSAERLKGVDSTLKIQPAKLEDSAVYLCASSLVAGYSYEQYFGPGTRLTVT.